These 19 T cell receptor beta chains share one sample of origin, sequenced in a study of T cell changes during pregnancy in multiple sclerosis (dated by TCRdb to about 2019). Library preparation employed the immunoSEQ multiplex PCR assay. TCRdb retrieved this table from immuneACCESS and kept in-frame rearrangements only. Not all clones are present; in checked studies, unresolved V genes account for under half, and no reason is known for the remainder. The sample table records some 70,000 clones; approximately 91% of these occur just once. Jointly, the top ten make up around 3% of the sample. This specimen was peripheral blood, taken before pregnancy. The receptors were gathered from a female donor with multiple sclerosis, enrolled in a pregnancy study.

The CDR3 DNA follows: TGTGCCAGCTCCCTCTCCGAAACAACAGGGTTCACTGAAGCTTTCTTT. Translating gives CASSLSETTGFTEAFF. The rearrangement uses TRBV18 and TRBJ1-1, with D possibly being TRBD1 (6 bases). The V gene's germline CDR1 is KGHSH and CDR2 LQKENI. Trimming removed 6 bases from V and 4 bases from J, with 21 bases in between. This CDR3 has 16 amino acids.

This chain uses TRBV7-2 with TRBJ1-4, with D perhaps matching TRBD1 (6 bases). Trimming pared 5 bases from V and 9 bases from J, leaving 16 bases between. Germline V gene lookup returns CDR1 SGHTA and CDR2 FQGNSA. The CDR3 has 14 amino acids. This CDR3 is CASSPVRDTQKLFF. The CDR3 nucleotides are TGTGCCAGCAGCCCCGTCCGGGACACCCAAAAACTGTTTTTT. The variable domain in full, completed from reference TRBV7-2 and TRBJ1-4, reads GAGVSQSPSNKVTEKGKDVELRCDPISGHTALYWYRQSLGQGLEFLIYFQGNSAPDKSGLPSDRFSAERTGGSVSTLTIQRTQQEDSAVYLCASSPVRDTQKLFFGSGTQLSVL.

The chain couples TRBV27 to TRBJ2-7; 16 bases align to TRBD2. CDR3 size: 19 residues. V shed 0 bases, J shed 3 bases, and the junction held 8 bases outside the gene matches. The germline gives CDR1 MNHEY, CDR2 SMNVEV (reference sequence). The DNA of the CDR3 is TGTGCCAGCAGTTTATCATACGCGGGACTAGCGGGAGGGCTCTACGAGCAGTACTTC. Its protein product is CASSLSYAGLAGGLYEQYF.

In its sample, this clone was seen a few times. The J gene is TRBJ1-2, the V gene TRBV4-2; no definite D call. The V gene's germline CDR1 is LGHNA and CDR2 YNFKEQ. The CDR3 length is 16 residues. The V gene lost 2 bases and the J gene lost 1 base, with 14 bases spanning the gap. CDR3 coding DNA: TGTGCCAGCAGCCAATCAATTGGGAGTCTTAACTATGGCTACACCTTC. This gives the protein CASSQSIGSLNYGYTF.

This clone came up once. The chain uses TRBV7-9 and TRBJ2-7; TRBD2 aligns across 9 bases. V was pared by 4 bases and J by 6 bases, with 16 bases of the junction left unmatched. The germline V gene has CDR1 SEHNR and CDR2 FQNEAQ (reference sequence). The CDR3 contains 17 residues. This CDR3 reads CASSSYAGGFLSGEQYF. The CDR3 nucleotides are TGTGCCAGCAGCTCATATGCGGGGGGGTTCCTATCGGGCGAGCAGTACTTC.

In DNA, the CDR3 is TGTGCCAGCAGCCGACAGCCGAGAACTGAAGCTTTCTTT. It is translated as CASSRQPRTEAFF. The rearrangement joins TRBV6-5 to TRBJ1-1; D may be TRBD1 (5 bases). V shed 6 bases and J shed 5 bases, with 13 bases lying between them. CDR1 is MNHEY and CDR2 is SVGAGI in the germline V gene. The CDR3 extends over 13 amino acids.

The rearrangement links TRBV27 to TRBJ1-4, with TRBD1 matching 7 bases. Unmatched junction bases numbered 5, after V lost 5 bases and J lost 5 bases. The CDR3 contains 14 residues. Germline values: CDR1 MNHEY, CDR2 SMNVEV (reference sequence). CDR3 protein: CASSPGTVNEKLFF. In DNA, the CDR3 is TGTGCCAGCAGTCCCGGGACAGTCAATGAAAAACTGTTTTTT.

The CDR3: CASSTIGRDEAFF. The CDR3 DNA follows: TGTGCCAGTAGTACCATTGGACGGGATGAAGCTTTCTTT. The J gene is TRBJ1-1, the V gene TRBV19; D unclear. CDR1 is LNHDA and CDR2 is SQIVND in the germline V gene (reference sequence). Trimming cost V 4 bases and J 7 bases, with 13 bases left between them. This CDR3 contains 13 residues.

The chain combines TRBV6-5 with TRBJ1-2; 7 nucleotides line up with TRBD1. Per germline, CDR1 MNHEY and CDR2 SVGAGI. V was pared by 8 bases and J by 4 bases, with 10 bases of the junction left unmatched. The length of the CDR3 is 14 residues. The chain's CDR3 is CASHGLDRVYGYTF. CDR3 nucleotides: TGTGCCAGCCACGGCCTCGACAGGGTCTATGGCTACACCTTC.

This chain connects TRBV4-1 to TRBJ1-1; 9 bases line up with TRBD1. Per the germline V gene, CDR1 is MGHRA and CDR2 is YSYEKL. J gave up 3 bases and V 0 bases, and 17 bases lay outside the gene matches. CDR3 size: 20 residues. The CDR3 coding sequence is TGCGCCAGCAGCCAAGATCTATCGGGACAGGGAAGGCGACGCGACACTGAAGCTTTCTTT. Protein: CASSQDLSGQGRRRDTEAFF.

V is TRBV5-4 and J is TRBJ2-5; tentatively, D is TRBD1 (6 bases). Germline V gene data show CDR1 as SGHNT and CDR2 as YYREEE (reference sequence). This CDR3 comprises 15 residues. V was shortened by 4 bases and J by 0 bases, with 13 bases between the two germline ends. The CDR3 spells CASSLDSGYQETQYF. The CDR3 DNA reads TGTGCCAGCAGCCTGGACAGCGGTTACCAAGAGACCCAGTACTTC.

This chain joins TRBV7-2 and TRBJ2-3, with 12 bases matching TRBD2. CDR3 size: 19 residues. The ends lost 5 bases at V and 2 bases at J; junction bases unmatched: 14. Germline CDR1 reads SGHTA; CDR2 reads FQGNSA. For the CDR3, the DNA is TGTGCCAGCAGCCTACCCCTAGGGCTAGCGGGGGGGCCCACAGATACGCAGTATTTT. Its protein product is CASSLPLGLAGGPTDTQYF.

V and J are TRBV2 and TRBJ2-7; TRBD2 matches at 8 bases. In germline, CDR1 is SNHLY, CDR2 FYNNEI. This CDR3 comprises 14 residues. V lost 5 bases and J lost 7; bases outside the gene matches: 10. This CDR3 reads CASSPNTSGGEQYF. CDR3 sequence (DNA): TGTGCCAGCAGTCCTAACACTAGCGGTGGGGAGCAGTACTTC.

V usage is TRBV6-5 and J usage is TRBJ2-7, with TRBD1 as a possible D gene (6 bases). Germline loops: CDR1 MNHEY, CDR2 SVGAGI. V dropped 6 bases and J dropped 4 bases, with 19 bases sitting between them. The CDR3 is 15 residues long. CDR3 sequence (DNA): TGTGCCAGCAGCTTCGACAGGACATTAAAGTACGAGCAGTACTTC. This gives the protein CASSFDRTLKYEQYF.

This rearrangement joins TRBV27 to TRBJ2-7; D may be TRBD2 (5 bases). This CDR3 contains 13 residues. CDR1 is MNHEY and CDR2 is SMNVEV in the germline V gene (reference sequence). V was trimmed by 8 bases and J by 2 bases, leaving 13 bases between them. The CDR3 DNA reads as TGTGCCAGCGGCGGGTTTGTCACCTACGAGCAGTACTTC. As protein: CASGGFVTYEQYF.

The chain employs TRBV19 and TRBJ1-2; D is unclear. In germline, CDR1 is LNHDA, CDR2 SQIVND (reference sequence). The length of the CDR3 is 11 residues. V was cut by 9 bases and J by 10 bases, with 15 bases left in between. CDR3 DNA sequence: TGTGCCAGCACAAGACATGGCTCCTACACCTTC. Protein sequence: CASTRHGSYTF.

This chain connects TRBV5-1 to TRBJ2-7; perhaps TRBD2 as D (6 bases). Trimming removed 4 bases from V and 5 bases from J, with 19 bases in between. The CDR3 has 15 amino acids. Germline values: CDR1 SGHRS, CDR2 YFSETQ. CDR3 bases: TGCGCCAGCAGCGCCACCACCGGGGGTCTCGACGAGCAGTACTTC. It yields the protein CASSATTGGLDEQYF.

The chain employs TRBV27 and TRBJ2-7; the D gene is possibly TRBD2 (7 bases). The CDR3 contains 15 residues. Germline V CDR1 and CDR2: MNHEY, SMNVEV (reference sequence). The ends were cut back, 5 bases at V and 2 bases at J, with 16 bases in the middle. Written as DNA, the CDR3 is TGTGCCAGCAGTCATAGGGGGGGCGCTACCTACGAGCAGTACTTC. Encoded protein: CASSHRGGATYEQYF.

This chain uses TRBV6-1 with TRBJ1-2, with 9 bases identical to TRBD1. With 2 bases clipped from V and 2 bases from J, the junction kept 3 bases outside the gene matches. The CDR3 contains 15 residues. CDR1 MNHNS and CDR2 SASEGT come from the germline V gene. For the CDR3, the DNA is TGTGCCAGCAGTGAATTCACAGGGGGCAACTATGGCTACACCTTC. Protein: CASSEFTGGNYGYTF.